The T cell receptor (beta chain) described here comes from a study of CD8+ T cells in alopecia areata. Study-wide findings and caveats: More clonal than normal scalp was lesional scalp, particularly alopecia totalis/universalis.

Extracted from the samples, RNA was reverse transcribed into cDNA to serve as the sequencing template. Measured with immunoSEQ multiplex PCR; TCRdb has only the in-frame clones, and not every one. The sample records about 150,000 clones, 58% being singletons. This clone was seen a handful of times. The target antigen is unknown. The sequence came from a human donor with alopecia areata. Sequencing was performed on CD4+ T cells sorted from blood, taken at week 0.

The CDR3 region has the DNA TGCAGCGTTGCCGGGACAGGGACCCACTACGAGCAGTACTTC. Translated, it gives CSVAGTGTHYEQYF. V is TRBV29-1 and J is TRBJ2-7; 9 nucleotides align to TRBD1. Losses at the gene ends were 4 bases for V and 3 bases for J; bases not matched to a gene: 7. This CDR3 has 14 amino acids. From germline, CDR1 is SQVTM and CDR2 ANQGSEA.